This TCR beta chain emerged from a study of identical twins. Findings and limits, study-wide: Out-of-frame alpha sequences shared between twins exhibited an excess of low generation probability. The study drew conclusions from cross-sectional statistical analysis, not from following the same donors.

TCRdb called the 5' RACE reads again in MiXCR, with one record for every CDR3 protein. The table records roughly 720,000 distinct CDR3 sequences, 15% to 20% of them present only once. A remark on this clonotype: What it binds is unknown.

The CDR3 loop spans 15 amino acids. Per germline, CDR1 MNHEY and CDR2 SVGEGT. The ends were cut back, 5 bases at V and 5 bases at J, with 17 bases in the middle. This same sample was also part of a study on T cells expressing NK-cell markers. According to that study: HCMV seropositivity marked most of the eight sequenced donors; one was seronegative. HCMV specificity was not established for the expanded NKG2C+ T cell clones.

Sequenced: PBMCs. The origin of this receptor is a young woman in good health. The rearrangement links TRBV6-2 or TRBV6-3 to TRBJ2-3; the D gene is possibly TRBD2 (6 bases). The DNA for the CDR3 is TGTGCCAGCAGTAACCGGGACTCCGGAAGAGATACGCAGTATTTT. This gives the protein CASSNRDSGRDTQYF.